A single sample gave rise to the 28 T cell receptor beta chains below, sequenced in a study of PD-1 blockade in classical Hodgkin lymphoma (dated by TCRdb to 2018 to 2020). The library was obtained by the immunoSEQ multiplex PCR assay. The clones in this table, taken by TCRdb from immuneACCESS, are in-frame only. Not every clone is retained; where verified, under half of the shortfall comes from an unresolved V gene, and the cause of the rest is unknown. The sample table lists 25,000 to 35,000 clones, about 71% of them with a count of one. 3.5% to 4% of the sample belongs to the ten largest clones. The time point label on this specimen signifies: cycle 2 day 1 (C2D1) of nivolumab. All trial patients had relapsed after autologous stem cell transplantation, with cohorts A, B and C differing in prior brentuximab vedotin exposure. This specimen consisted of peripheral blood mononuclear cells (PBMCs), obtained before the second cycle of nivolumab. These TCRs come from a human donor with classical Hodgkin lymphoma.

V gene TRBV7-9 combines with J gene TRBJ2-7, with a possible D match to TRBD2 (6 bases). The CDR3 contains 14 residues. CDR1 SEHNR and CDR2 FQNEAQ come from the germline V gene (reference sequence). V lost 6 bases, J lost 3 bases, and 15 bases lay in between. This CDR3 is CASSRGGDLYEQYF. CDR3 sequence (DNA): TGTGCCAGCAGTCGAGGAGGGGATCTCTACGAGCAGTACTTC. Together with reference TRBV7-9 and TRBJ2-7, the CDR3 gives the full variable domain: DTGVSQNPRHKITKRGQNVTFRCDPISEHNRLYWYRQTLGQGPEFLTYFQNEAQLEKSRLLSDRFSAERPKGSFSTLEIQRTEQGDSAMYLCASSRGGDLYEQYFGPGTRLTVT.

The gene calls are TRBV10-3 and TRBJ1-6, with a weak D call TRBD1 (5 bases). Germline-derived CDR1 and CDR2 are ENHRY and SYGVKD. The ends were cut back, 7 bases at V and 9 bases at J, with 13 bases in the middle. The CDR3 is 13 residues long. The CDR3 spells CAITEGDTSPLHF. The DNA for the CDR3 is TGTGCCATCACGGAAGGGGATACTTCACCCCTCCACTTT.

The J gene is TRBJ1-2, the V gene TRBV9; no clear D. The ends were cut back, 0 bases at V and 4 bases at J, with 13 bases in the middle. Germline CDR1 reads SGDLS; CDR2 reads YYNGEE. The CDR3 length is 15 residues. CDR3 sequence reads: CASSVAGDSSYGYTF. The DNA for the CDR3 is TGTGCCAGCAGCGTAGCTGGGGATTCGAGCTATGGCTACACCTTC.

This clone came up once. V and J are TRBV30 and TRBJ1-4; D perhaps matches TRBD1 (5 bases). The CDR3 is made up of 12 amino acids. Germline CDR1 is GTSNPN and CDR2 is SVGIG (reference sequence). Trimming shortened V by 0 bases and J by 15 bases, and 14 bases separated the two germline ends. The CDR3 reads CAWSVNPGTLFF. As DNA, the CDR3 is TGTGCCTGGAGTGTAAACCCGGGGACTTTGTTTTTT.

This clone was counted between two and nine times. The chain links TRBV6-5 to TRBJ2-5; 9 nucleotides align to TRBD2. The CDR3 is 15 amino acids. From germline, CDR1 is MNHEY and CDR2 SVGAGI. The junction had 14 bases not matched to a gene; V was cut back by 8 bases and J by 7 bases. DNA of the CDR3: TGTGCCAGCGGGGGCAGCGGGGGGTACTTCGGGACCCAGTACTTC. It encodes CASGGSGGYFGTQYF.

The V call is TRBV19, the J call TRBJ1-3; D might be TRBD1 (6 bases). Per the germline V gene, CDR1 is LNHDA and CDR2 is SQIVND (reference sequence). The length of the CDR3 is 14 residues. V was shortened by 5 bases and J by 0 bases, with 8 bases between the two germline ends. The CDR3, as DNA: TGTGCCAGTAGTTCGGACAGCTCTGGAAACACCATATATTTT. The encoded protein is CASSSDSSGNTIYF.

This clone was detected only a few times. The DNA of the CDR3 is TGTGCCAGTAGTATGGGACAGGGGGGCAATCAGCCCCAGCATTTT. Amino acids: CASSMGQGGNQPQHF. This chain uses TRBV19 with TRBJ1-5, with 11 positions matching TRBD1. CDR1 is LNHDA and CDR2 is SQIVND in the germline V gene (reference sequence). This CDR3 has 15 amino acids. V gave up 3 bases and J gave up 2 bases; unmatched junction bases: 0.

V and J are TRBV19 and TRBJ1-1; D is uncertain. Looked up from germline, CDR1 is LNHDA and CDR2 is SQIVND (reference sequence). This CDR3 region has 13 residues. V shed 5 bases and J shed 1 base, with 8 bases lying between them. The DNA of the CDR3 is TGTGCCAGTAGTCACTACCCGAACACTGAAGCTTTCTTT. Its protein product is CASSHYPNTEAFF. Full variable domain (rest looked up from reference TRBV19 and TRBJ1-1): DGGITQSPKYLFRKEGQNVTLSCEQNLNHDAMYWYRQDPGQGLRLIYYSQIVNDFQKGDIAEGYSVSREKKESFPLTVTSAQKNPTAFYLCASSHYPNTEAFFGQGTRLTVV.

The rearrangement links TRBV5-5 to TRBJ1-5, with D perhaps matching TRBD1 (6 bases). The CDR3 length is 18 residues. The germline V gene encodes CDR1 SGHKS and CDR2 YYEKEE (reference sequence). V was trimmed by 0 bases and J by 4 bases, leaving 20 bases between them. CDR3 DNA sequence: TGTGCCAGCAGCTTGGCGTGGTCTGAAGGGGGGCGTAATCAGCCCCAGCATTTT. Translated, it gives CASSLAWSEGGRNQPQHF. The full variable domain, rest sourced from reference TRBV5-5 and TRBJ1-5, is DAGVTQSPTHLIKTRGQQVTLRCSPISGHKSVSWYQQVLGQGPQFIFQYYEKEERGRGNFPDRFSARQFPNYSSELNVNALLLGDSALYLCASSLAWSEGGRNQPQHFGDGTRLSIL.

This chain connects TRBV6-1 to TRBJ2-1, with 10 bases identical to TRBD2. V gave up 3 bases and J gave up 6 bases; unmatched junction bases: 8. The CDR3 has 16 amino acids. Germline values: CDR1 MNHNS, CDR2 SASEGT. CDR3 loop: CASSDTGLAISNEQFF. The CDR3, as DNA: TGTGCCAGCAGTGATACGGGACTAGCGATTTCCAATGAGCAGTTCTTC.

This clone was counted only a few times. The rearrangement links TRBV6-1 to TRBJ2-7, with D possibly matching TRBD2 (6 bases). Germline CDR1 is MNHNS and CDR2 is SASEGT. V dropped 10 bases and J dropped 6 bases, with 22 bases sitting between them. The CDR3 length is 14 residues. CDR3 protein: CATNRPGLFSEQYF. The CDR3 DNA is TGTGCCACCAACCGACCTGGACTATTTAGCGAGCAGTACTTC.

The V call is TRBV6-5, the J call TRBJ1-5; perhaps TRBD1 as D (5 bases). Trimming shortened V by 2 bases and J by 4 bases, and 12 bases separated the two germline ends. From germline, CDR1 is MNHEY and CDR2 SVGAGI. This CDR3 contains 15 residues. CDR3 in DNA: TGTGCCAGCAGTTACACGCGGGACCTTAATCAGCCCCAGCATTTT. Its translation is CASSYTRDLNQPQHF.

V usage is TRBV2 and J usage is TRBJ1-6; no definite D call. Between the trimmed V and J ends, which lost 3 bases and 10 bases, there was a span of 10 bases. This CDR3 contains 13 residues. Germline CDR1 SNHLY, CDR2 FYNNEI. CDR3 in DNA: TGTGCCAGCAGTGACGGGGTCGGATCACCCCTCCACTTT. Translation: CASSDGVGSPLHF.

The V call is TRBV5-4, the J call TRBJ2-3; D is possibly TRBD2 (6 bases). There are 17 residues in the CDR3. In germline, CDR1 is SGHNT, CDR2 YYREEE (reference sequence). Deletions cut 1 base from V and 0 bases from J, with 15 bases between. The DNA for the CDR3 is TGTGCCAGCAGCTTGTTCGCAGCGGGTCTTAGCACAGATACGCAGTATTTT. Translating gives CASSLFAAGLSTDTQYF.

This chain links TRBV7-9 with TRBJ2-1; TRBD2 is a possible D gene (5 bases). The CDR3 has 13 residues. The ends were cut back, 5 bases at V and 10 bases at J, with 15 bases in the middle. Germline lookup yields CDR1 SEHNR and CDR2 FQNEAQ (reference sequence). DNA for the CDR3: TGTGCCAGCAGCCCTGCTGCGGGCGGGGAGCAGTTCTTC. It encodes CASSPAAGGEQFF. The full variable domain, with the rest looked up from reference TRBV7-9 and TRBJ2-1, is DTGVSQNPRHKITKRGQNVTFRCDPISEHNRLYWYRQTLGQGPEFLTYFQNEAQLEKSRLLSDRFSAERPKGSFSTLEIQRTEQGDSAMYLCASSPAAGGEQFFGPGTRLTVL.

The chain carries TRBV9 and TRBJ2-3; D is unresolved. The CDR3 covers 15 residues. Trimming stripped 3 bases from V and 5 bases from J, with 16 bases between. Germline CDR1 and CDR2: SGDLS and YYNGEE. CDR3 loop: CASSANGLRRDTQYF. For the CDR3, the DNA is TGTGCCAGCAGCGCTAACGGGCTCCGTCGAGATACGCAGTATTTT.

The J gene is TRBJ1-2, the V gene TRBV6-5; D gene ambiguous. The germline CDR1 and CDR2 sequences are MNHEY and SVGAGI. With 0 bases removed from V and 3 bases from J, the gap between germline ends came to 11 bases. The length of the CDR3 is 15 residues. The CDR3 loop is CASSYSGPTDYGYTF. For the CDR3, the DNA is TGTGCCAGCAGTTACTCTGGACCTACGGACTATGGCTACACCTTC.

V usage is TRBV7-9 and J usage is TRBJ2-1, with no clear D. From germline, CDR1 is SEHNR and CDR2 FQNEAQ (reference sequence). There are 12 residues in the CDR3. Trimming took off 5 bases at V and 7 bases at J, with 9 bases between the two ends. The CDR3 region is CASSPAPNEQFF. CDR3 nucleotides: TGTGCCAGCAGCCCAGCCCCAAATGAGCAGTTCTTC.

The genes are TRBV27 and TRBJ2-2; 7 bases match TRBD2. Losses at the gene ends were 6 bases for V and 4 bases for J; bases not matched to a gene: 5. Germline values: CDR1 MNHEY, CDR2 SMNVEV (reference sequence). The length of the CDR3 is 14 residues. The CDR3: CASSTSVGTGELFF. The CDR3 region has the DNA TGTGCCAGCAGCACTAGCGTTGGCACCGGGGAGCTGTTTTTT.

The chain combines TRBV2 with TRBJ2-3; the D gene could be TRBD1 or TRBD2 (6 bases each). The germline V gene has CDR1 SNHLY and CDR2 FYNNEI. The CDR3 runs 17 residues. V dropped 10 bases and J dropped 4 bases, with 27 bases sitting between them. CDR3 amino acids: CATESQDSWGGADTQYF. In DNA form, the CDR3 reads TGTGCCACCGAGAGCCAGGACAGCTGGGGAGGTGCAGATACGCAGTATTTT. Filled out from reference TRBV2 and TRBJ2-3, the complete variable domain reads EPEVTQTPSHQVTQMGQEVILRCVPISNHLYFYWYRQILGQKVEFLVSFYNNEISEKSEIFDDQFSVERPDGSNFTLKIRSTKLEDSAMYFCATESQDSWGGADTQYFGPGTRLTVL.

This clone has just a few counts. The rearrangement uses TRBV18 and TRBJ1-2; TRBD1 might be the D (5 bases). Per the germline V gene, CDR1 is KGHSH and CDR2 is LQKENI. CDR3 length: 14 residues. V was shortened by 4 bases and J by 4 bases, with 13 bases between the two germline ends. The CDR3 loop reads CASSRGREIYGYTF. The CDR3, as DNA: TGTGCCAGCTCACGGGGCAGAGAAATCTATGGCTACACCTTC.

The V gene is TRBV4-2, the J gene TRBJ2-5; D may be TRBD2 (6 bases). Between the trimmed V and J ends, which lost 0 bases and 4 bases, there was a span of 12 bases. Germline V gene sequence: CDR1 LGHNA, CDR2 YNFKEQ. The length of the CDR3 is 15 residues. The CDR3 spells CASSQDKTSLETQYF. CDR3 in DNA: TGTGCCAGCAGCCAAGATAAGACTAGTCTAGAGACCCAGTACTTC.

The rearrangement links TRBV10-2 to TRBJ2-1, with a weak D call TRBD2 (5 bases). CDR1 is WSHSY and CDR2 is SAAADI in the germline V gene. This CDR3 comprises 16 residues. Trimming took off 0 bases at V and 0 bases at J, with 9 bases between the two ends. In DNA, the CDR3 is TGCGCCAGCAGTGAGTCACCGGGGAACTCCTACAATGAGCAGTTCTTC. It translates to CASSESPGNSYNEQFF.

The CDR3 reads CSARTGYETQYF. The CDR3 nucleotides read TGCAGCGCTCGGACAGGGTACGAGACCCAGTACTTC. V gene TRBV29-1 combines with J gene TRBJ2-5; 8 bases are a match to TRBD1. Germline CDR1 SQVTM, CDR2 ANQGSEA. The CDR3 extends over 12 amino acids. With V trimmed by 7 bases and J by 5 bases, 6 bases remained unmatched.

The chain joins TRBV5-4 to TRBJ2-3; D not resolved. The germline V and J ends were trimmed by 3 bases and 1 base, with 18 bases remaining between them. The germline gives CDR1 SGHNT, CDR2 YYREEE (reference sequence). This CDR3 has 17 residues. This CDR3 is CASSSKTGSLGTDTQYF. The CDR3 bases are TGTGCCAGCAGCTCCAAAACCGGTAGCCTGGGCACAGATACGCAGTATTTT.

This clone has more than one count but fewer than ten. The J gene is TRBJ2-4, the V gene TRBV5-1; D is possibly TRBD1 or TRBD2 (5 bases each). V lost 4 bases and J lost 0, with 14 bases in between. Germline V CDR1 and CDR2: SGHRS, YFSETQ. The CDR3 is 16 residues long. This chain's CDR3 is CASSPGLNLAKNIQYF. In DNA, the CDR3 is TGCGCCAGCAGCCCGGGGCTGAATTTAGCCAAAAACATTCAGTACTTC.

This clone was found once. V is TRBV9 and J is TRBJ2-5, with 7 bases that match TRBD1. The CDR3 is 16 amino acids. Per the germline V gene, CDR1 is SGDLS and CDR2 is YYNGEE. After removal of 4 bases from V and 3 bases from J, the junction contained 12 bases not matched to a gene. The CDR3 loop reads CASSPHRLGQEETQYF. The CDR3, as DNA: TGTGCCAGCAGCCCACACCGACTTGGACAGGAAGAGACCCAGTACTTC. Supplemented by reference TRBV9 and TRBJ2-5, the full variable domain reads DSGVTQTPKHLITATGQRVTLRCSPRSGDLSVYWYQQSLDQGLQFLIQYYNGEERAKGNILERFSAQQFPDLHSELNLSSLELGDSALYFCASSPHRLGQEETQYFGPGTRLLVL.

Sample share makes this clone medium-sized. The chain recombines TRBV28 with TRBJ1-4; D might be TRBD1 (6 bases). The V gene lost 5 bases and the J gene lost 4 bases, with 14 bases spanning the gap. CDR3 length equals 15 residues. Germline CDR1 reads MDHEN; CDR2 reads SYDVKM. The DNA for the CDR3 is TGTGCCAGCAGTCCACGGGGGCTGGGTAATGAAAAACTGTTTTTT. This codes for CASSPRGLGNEKLFF.